The 27 T cell receptor beta chains listed next were all sequenced from one sample in a study of OX40 agonist ivuxolimab in advanced cancers. The data were produced by immunoSEQ multiplex PCR, yet TCRdb's version contains in-frame clones alone and is incomplete. The sample lists roughly 72,000 clones; about 84% were seen once. This material consisted of CD4+ or CD8+ T cells sorted from blood, taken in a trial of the OX40 agonist ivuxolimab. Every receptor here comes from an adult with an advanced solid tumor such as melanoma, head and neck, liver or kidney cancer.

The chain uses TRBV7-9 and TRBJ1-2; D may be TRBD1 (6 bases). Germline CDR1 and CDR2: SEHNR and FQNEAQ (reference sequence). The CDR3 totals 17 residues. The V gene lost 4 bases and the J gene lost 3 bases, with 21 bases spanning the gap. The CDR3 DNA is TGTGCCAGCAGCTCCAATCCCCCGGGGGGCACCTACTATGGCTACACCTTC. Its protein is CASSSNPPGGTYYGYTF.

The CDR3 spells CASSFFPANEQFF. Written as DNA, the CDR3 is TGTGCCAGCAGCTTTTTTCCAGCAAATGAGCAGTTCTTC. The J gene is TRBJ2-1, the V gene TRBV13; no clear D. The V end was cut by 3 bases, the J end by 7 bases, with 10 bases between. CDR3 size: 13 residues. The germline CDR1 and CDR2 sequences are PRHDT and FYEKMQ (reference sequence). The complete variable domain, with remaining parts taken from reference TRBV13 and TRBJ2-1, reads AAGVIQSPRHLIKEKRETATLKCYPIPRHDTVYWYQQGPGQDPQFLISFYEKMQSDKGSIPDRFSAQQFSDYHSELNMSSLELGDSALYFCASSFFPANEQFFGPGTRLTVL.

This chain connects TRBV11-2 to TRBJ1-1, with D hard to call. Trimming shortened V by 5 bases and J by 1 base, and 11 bases separated the two germline ends. The CDR3 has 14 residues. Germline V gives CDR1 SGHAT, CDR2 FQNNGV. DNA of the CDR3: TGTGCCAGCAGCCCTGAGAGATCGAACACTGAAGCTTTCTTT. It is translated as CASSPERSNTEAFF. Full variable domain (outside the CDR3, taken from reference TRBV11-2 and TRBJ1-1): EAGVAQSPRYKIIEKRQSVAFWCNPISGHATLYWYQQILGQGPKLLIQFQNNGVVDDSQLPKDRFSAERLKGVDSTLKIQPAKLEDSAVYLCASSPERSNTEAFFGQGTRLTVV.

This sequence joins TRBV2 and TRBJ2-1, with TRBD2 as a possible D gene (6 bases). Trimming took 4 bases from V and 9 from J, leaving 7 bases between them. CDR3 length equals 11 residues. Per germline, CDR1 SNHLY and CDR2 FYNNEI. The CDR3 sequence: CASSVGGEQFF. Written as DNA, the CDR3 is TGTGCCAGCAGTGTGGGGGGTGAGCAGTTCTTC.

V is TRBV18 and J is TRBJ1-5, with D perhaps TRBD1 (5 bases). The CDR3 totals 14 residues. Germline CDR1 is KGHSH and CDR2 is LQKENI. Trimming took off 3 bases at V and 4 bases at J, with 10 bases between the two ends. The CDR3 nucleotides are TGTGCCAGCTCACCTTCTGGGGCAAATCAGCCCCAGCATTTT. Translation gives CASSPSGANQPQHF.

The gene calls are TRBV11-2 and TRBJ1-2; weak D call: TRBD1 (6 bases). Trimming left V 6 bases short and J 2 bases short, with 16 bases between. The CDR3 has 15 residues. The germline CDR1 and CDR2 sequences are SGHAT and FQNNGV. CDR3 bases: TGTGCCAGCAGAACCGGGACACCGATCAACTATGGCTACACCTTC. Translated: CASRTGTPINYGYTF.

This chain uses TRBV6-1 with TRBJ1-5; 10 positions match TRBD1. This CDR3 is 16 amino acids long. Unmatched junction bases numbered 6, after V lost 2 bases and J lost 5 bases. Germline V gene sequence: CDR1 MNHNS, CDR2 SASEGT. The CDR3 DNA reads as TGTGCCAGCAGTGAAAGGTTGACAGGGGGCGATCAGCCCCAGCATTTT. Encoded protein: CASSERLTGGDQPQHF.

This chain uses TRBV30 with TRBJ2-3; TRBD2 is a possible D gene (6 bases). The CDR3 sequence is 14 residues long. V lost 4 bases and J lost 0, with 11 bases in between. Germline CDR1 and CDR2: GTSNPN and SVGIG (reference sequence). In nucleotides, the CDR3 is TGTGCCTGGATCATGGAGGGGAGCACAGATACGCAGTATTTT. As protein: CAWIMEGSTDTQYF.

The chain has TRBV2 and TRBJ2-1; D may be TRBD2 (5 bases). The germline V gene encodes CDR1 SNHLY and CDR2 FYNNEI. The ends were cut back, 5 bases at V and 7 bases at J, with 12 bases in the middle. The CDR3 spans 13 residues. CDR3 DNA: TGTGCCAGCAGTCAAGACTACACAAATGAGCAGTTCTTC. This gives the protein CASSQDYTNEQFF.

The chain links TRBV19 to TRBJ2-1, with D tentatively TRBD1 or TRBD2 (5 bases each). This CDR3 comprises 15 residues. Trimming removed 3 bases at V and 2 bases at J, with 11 bases between. The germline V gene has CDR1 LNHDA and CDR2 SQIVND (reference sequence). DNA of the CDR3: TGTGCCAGTAGTATGGGACGGAATACCTACAATGAGCAGTTCTTC. Translating gives CASSMGRNTYNEQFF.

The rearrangement uses TRBV21-1 and TRBJ2-1; no DNA check was done on the table's D call, TRBD1. TRBV21-1 is listed as a pseudogene. The CDR3 is 16 amino acids. In nucleotides, the CDR3 is TGTGCCAGCAGCGGCCCCGGGACAGGGTCCTACAATGAGCAGTTCTTC. Translation gives CASSGPGTGSYNEQFF.

The V gene is TRBV30, the J gene TRBJ1-1; D ambiguous. The V end was cut by 4 bases, the J end by 0 bases, with 12 bases between. Germline V lookup: CDR1 GTSNPN, CDR2 SVGIG (reference sequence). The CDR3 spans 14 residues. CDR3 bases: TGTGCCTGGATTAGTGTACAGCTGAACACTGAAGCTTTCTTT. Amino acid sequence: CAWISVQLNTEAFF.

CDR3 in DNA: TGTGCCAGTAGTATAGACCCGCTGAACACTGAAGCTTTCTTT. It encodes CASSIDPLNTEAFF. The chain couples TRBV19 to TRBJ1-1; the D is unclear. CDR1 is LNHDA and CDR2 is SQIVND in the germline V gene (reference sequence). The CDR3 length is 14 residues. The V end was cut by 0 bases, the J end by 0 bases, with 5 bases between.

V is TRBV2 and J is TRBJ2-3, with 7 bases fitting TRBD1. CDR3 length: 15 amino acids. Losses at the gene ends were 4 bases for V and 1 base for J; bases not matched to a gene: 5. Looked up from germline, CDR1 is SNHLY and CDR2 is FYNNEI. The CDR3 DNA reads as TGTGCCAGCAGTGGGGGACAGATGGGCACAGATACGCAGTATTTT. As protein: CASSGGQMGTDTQYF. Variable domain in full (rest from reference TRBV2 and TRBJ2-3): EPEVTQTPSHQVTQMGQEVILRCVPISNHLYFYWYRQILGQKVEFLVSFYNNEISEKSEIFDDQFSVERPDGSNFTLKIRSTKLEDSAMYFCASSGGQMGTDTQYFGPGTRLTVL.

The chain recombines TRBV21-1 with TRBJ1-4. TRBV21-1 is labeled a pseudogene. The CDR3 spans 13 residues. The CDR3 protein is CASSNGGNEKLFF. Written as DNA, the CDR3 is TGTGCCAGCAGCAATGGCGGGAATGAAAAACTGTTTTTT.

V and J are TRBV5-6 and TRBJ1-2; D is perhaps TRBD1 (5 bases). Per the germline V gene, CDR1 is SGHDT and CDR2 is YYEEEE. This CDR3 is 14 amino acids long. Trimming stripped 1 base from V and 3 bases from J, with 10 bases between. CDR3 residues: CASSLKGSYYGYTF. In nucleotides, the CDR3 is TGTGCCAGCAGCTTGAAGGGGAGTTACTATGGCTACACCTTC.

The rearrangement uses TRBV6-5 and TRBJ2-7; tentatively, D is TRBD2 (6 bases). The germline V gene encodes CDR1 MNHEY and CDR2 SVGAGI. The length of the CDR3 is 15 residues. Trimming took 2 bases from V and 2 from J, leaving 13 bases between them. The CDR3 nucleotides read TGTGCCAGCAGTTACGGGTCGGGAGACACCTACGAGCAGTACTTC. Protein: CASSYGSGDTYEQYF.

This clone was observed a single time. The chain carries TRBV7-9 and TRBJ1-1; 7 bases align to TRBD1. CDR3 length equals 11 residues. Germline CDR1 is SEHNR and CDR2 is FQNEAQ (reference sequence). Trimming removed 4 bases from V and 10 bases from J; junction bases left unmatched: 3. The CDR3 here is CASSSGTAAFF. The CDR3 nucleotides are TGTGCCAGCAGCTCCGGGACAGCAGCTTTCTTT.

A note on this clone: The same CDR3 can be traced to other DNA sequences in this sample. The chain is built from TRBV6-5 and TRBJ1-1, with D unresolved. The length of the CDR3 is 11 residues. CDR1 MNHEY and CDR2 SVGAGI come from the germline V gene. V lost 7 bases, J lost 0 bases, and 3 bases lay in between. The CDR3 DNA is TGTGCCAGCATAATGAACACTGAAGCTTTCTTT. Protein sequence: CASIMNTEAFF.

V is TRBV6-5 and J is TRBJ1-5, with 7 bases lining up with TRBD1. The CDR3 totals 13 residues. J gave up 8 bases and V 8 bases, and 9 bases lay outside the gene matches. Germline V gene sequence: CDR1 MNHEY, CDR2 SVGAGI. CDR3 sequence reads: CASSRQGREPQHF. CDR3 coding DNA: TGTGCCAGCTCTAGACAGGGCCGGGAGCCCCAGCATTTT.

This clone has more than one count but fewer than ten. The chain employs TRBV5-1 and TRBJ1-1, with D perhaps TRBD1 (5 bases). The CDR3 loop spans 14 amino acids. The germline CDR1 and CDR2 sequences are SGHRS and YFSETQ. V lost 0 bases and J lost 5, with 11 bases in between. Here the CDR3 DNA reads TGCGCCAGCAGCTTGGCCCTTGCAGGGACTGAAGCTTTCTTT. Protein sequence: CASSLALAGTEAFF.

J is TRBJ1-1 and V is TRBV7-8; D is unclear. Trimming cost V 5 bases and J 11 bases, with 15 bases left between them. Germline V gene lookup returns CDR1 SGHVS and CDR2 FQNEAQ. CDR3 length equals 12 residues. The CDR3 loop reads CASSLFTRAAFF. The CDR3 DNA reads TGTGCCAGCAGCCTATTCACCCGGGCGGCTTTCTTT.

This clone was picked up a small number of times. The genes are TRBV7-9 and TRBJ1-2; 7 bases match TRBD1. Germline values: CDR1 SEHNR, CDR2 FQNEAQ (reference sequence). The V and J ends lost 4 bases and 6 bases, in that order; junction bases with no gene match: 20. The CDR3 runs 18 residues. CDR3 residues: CASSSFSGKTGSINGYTF. CDR3 bases: TGTGCCAGCAGCTCCTTCTCCGGAAAGACAGGGTCTATTAATGGCTACACCTTC.

The chain joins TRBV5-1 to TRBJ2-7, with 14 nucleotides matching TRBD2. J gave up 4 bases and V 4 bases, and 7 bases lay outside the gene matches. There are 16 residues in the CDR3. Germline CDR1 and CDR2: SGHRS and YFSETQ. CDR3 amino acids: CASSLGLAGGQYEQYF. The CDR3 coding sequence is TGCGCCAGCAGCCTCGGACTAGCGGGAGGTCAGTACGAGCAGTACTTC.

J is TRBJ1-2 and V is TRBV6-5; D might be TRBD1 (5 bases). The CDR3 runs to 13 residues. Trimming removed 4 bases from V and 8 bases from J, with 14 bases in between. Germline values: CDR1 MNHEY, CDR2 SVGAGI. Here the CDR3 DNA reads TGTGCCAGCAGTTCCCTCCAGGGAAGGGGCTACACCTTC. Its translation: CASSSLQGRGYTF.

The rearrangement joins TRBV7-3 to TRBJ2-2; 9 positions agree with TRBD1. The germline V gene encodes CDR1 SGHTA and CDR2 FQGTGA. This CDR3 has 17 amino acids. With V trimmed by 5 bases and J by 5 bases, 12 bases remained unmatched. CDR3 sequence reads: CASSIKADRGTTGELFF. The CDR3 DNA reads TGTGCCAGCAGCATAAAGGCGGACAGGGGAACTACCGGGGAGCTGTTTTTT. The variable domain in full, completed from reference TRBV7-3 and TRBJ2-2, reads GAGVSQTPSNKVTEKGKYVELRCDPISGHTALYWYRQSLGQGPEFLIYFQGTGAADDSGLPNDRFFAVRPEGSVSTLKIQRTERGDSAVYLCASSIKADRGTTGELFFGEGSRLTVL.

This rearrangement joins TRBV11-2 to TRBJ2-2, with 7 nucleotides matching TRBD1. The length of the CDR3 is 14 residues. Trimming at V came to 5 bases and at J to 1 base, leaving 1 base not matched to a gene. CDR1 and CDR2 (germline): SGHAT, FQNNGV. This chain's CDR3 is CASSRQGNTGELFF. The CDR3, as DNA: TGTGCCAGCAGCCGACAGGGGAACACCGGGGAGCTGTTTTTT.